The 26 T cell receptor beta chains below all came from one sample that was sequenced in a study of Ad26.COV2.S vaccination and SARS-CoV-2 variants. The treatment was: around 19 received Ad26.COV2.S at low or high dose, single or two shots; 5 received placebo; per-sample allocation not given. It was on day 63 after the first vaccine or placebo injection that samples were taken. The table came from immunoSEQ multiplex PCR; TCRdb's copy has only in-frame clones and leaves some out. The profile shows about 350,000 clones, 86% of them singletons. The sequenced sample was peripheral blood, obtained in a trial of Ad26.COV2.S vaccine versus placebo. The receptors here all came from a person aged 18 to 59 who received the Ad26.COV2.S COVID-19 vaccine or a placebo.

The chain links TRBV3-1 (or the pseudogene TRBV3-2) to TRBJ2-5; 12 positions agree with TRBD2. The V segment lost 6 bases and the J segment 0 bases; nucleotides outside the gene matches: 8. CDR3 length equals 17 residues. Germline V lookup: CDR1 LGHDT, CDR2 YNNKEL (reference sequence). CDR3 sequence (DNA): TGTGCCAGCAGTCAAAGGCTAGCGGGAGGGTACCAAGAGACCCAGTACTTC. It codes for CASSQRLAGGYQETQYF.

The J gene is TRBJ1-6, the V gene TRBV20-1; possible D gene TRBD1, 5 bases. CDR1 DFQATT and CDR2 SNEGSKA come from the germline V gene (reference sequence). V lost 3 bases and J lost 9, with 18 bases in between. CDR3 length: 15 amino acids. The CDR3 sequence is CSASNRKYGSSPLHF. The CDR3, as DNA: TGCAGTGCTAGTAACAGGAAGTACGGTAGTTCACCCCTCCACTTT.

The gene calls are TRBV5-4 and TRBJ1-2; 9 bases align to TRBD1. With 4 bases clipped from V and 7 bases from J, the junction kept 5 bases outside the gene matches. This CDR3 is 13 amino acids long. From germline, CDR1 is SGHNT and CDR2 YYREEE (reference sequence). The CDR3 loop is CASSADRGAGYTF. In DNA form, the CDR3 reads TGTGCCAGCAGCGCGGACAGGGGCGCTGGCTACACCTTC.

This chain uses TRBV7-9 with TRBJ1-1; TRBD1 is a possible D gene (5 bases). The CDR3 has 13 residues. From germline, CDR1 is SEHNR and CDR2 FQNEAQ (reference sequence). With 5 bases removed from V and 4 bases from J, the gap between germline ends came to 11 bases. This CDR3 is CASSPTGGTEAFF. CDR3 in DNA: TGTGCCAGCAGCCCTACCGGGGGCACTGAAGCTTTCTTT.

The chain couples TRBV29-1 to TRBJ2-7, with 7 bases identical to TRBD1. V was pared by 0 bases and J by 0 bases, with 5 bases of the junction left unmatched. The CDR3 is made up of 15 amino acids. Germline CDR1 is SQVTM and CDR2 is ANQGSEA. CDR3 in amino acids: CSVEDWGQTSYEQYF. CDR3 nucleotide sequence: TGCAGCGTTGAAGATTGGGGACAGACCTCCTACGAGCAGTACTTC.

Only one count was recorded for this clone. The V call is TRBV4-2, the J call TRBJ1-1; no clear D. The CDR3 is 13 residues long. Trimming removed 0 bases at V and 7 bases at J, with 9 bases between. Germline V gene sequence: CDR1 LGHNA, CDR2 YNFKEQ. The CDR3, as DNA: TGTGCCAGCAGCCAAGATTTGGACCGTGAAGCTTTCTTT. Encoded protein: CASSQDLDREAFF.

This chain connects TRBV3-1 (or the pseudogene TRBV3-2) to TRBJ1-2, with a weak D call TRBD1 (5 bases). Trimming pared 10 bases from V and 6 bases from J, leaving 15 bases between. This CDR3 comprises 12 residues. The germline gives CDR1 LGHDT, CDR2 YNNKEL (reference sequence). CDR3 sequence: CATGYWGDGYTF. The CDR3 DNA is TGTGCCACCGGGTACTGGGGGGATGGCTACACCTTC.

Turning to this clone: Compared with germline, one end of the junction differs, possibly owing to a read error. This chain's CDR3 is CASRQDHRASYYEQYF. The DNA for the CDR3 is TGCGCCAGCAGACAAGATCACCGGGCCTCCTATTACGAGCAGTACTTC. V gene TRBV4-3 combines with J gene TRBJ2-7; no clear D. Germline V gene lookup returns CDR1 LGHNA and CDR2 YSLEER. This CDR3 is 16 amino acids long.

The chain carries TRBV12-3 or TRBV12-4 and TRBJ2-1, with D unresolved. The CDR3 covers 12 residues. Trimming took 1 base from V and 5 from J, leaving 3 bases between them. The CDR3 spells CASSLEDNEQFF. The CDR3 region has the DNA TGTGCCAGCAGTTTAGAAGACAATGAGCAGTTCTTC.

This rearrangement joins TRBV13 to TRBJ2-5; 8 nucleotides align to TRBD2. V gave up 5 bases and J gave up 0 bases; unmatched junction bases: 8. The germline CDR1 and CDR2 sequences are PRHDT and FYEKMQ (reference sequence). CDR3 length: 16 residues. Here the CDR3 reads CASSRGGRGYQETQYF. The CDR3 nucleotides read TGTGCCAGCAGCCGGGGGGGCAGGGGCTACCAAGAGACCCAGTACTTC.

This chain uses TRBV19 with TRBJ1-4; weak D call: TRBD1 (6 bases). V was trimmed by 6 bases and J by 0 bases, leaving 8 bases between them. The germline CDR1 and CDR2 sequences are LNHDA and SQIVND (reference sequence). The CDR3 covers 14 residues. The CDR3 bases are TGTGCCAGTAGAGGGGGATCAACTAATGAAAAACTGTTTTTT. It yields the protein CASRGGSTNEKLFF.

This sequence joins TRBV4-3 and TRBJ2-7; 9 bases match TRBD1. The CDR3 runs to 16 residues. V dropped 1 base and J dropped 1; count of bases not matched to a gene: 5. In germline, CDR1 is LGHNA, CDR2 YSLEER. CDR3: CASSQVVTGGSYEQYF. CDR3 DNA: TGCGCCAGCAGCCAAGTAGTGACAGGGGGGTCCTACGAGCAGTACTTC.

The gene calls are TRBV27 and TRBJ1-1; TRBD1 is a possible D gene (6 bases). The germline gives CDR1 MNHEY, CDR2 SMNVEV (reference sequence). The CDR3 is 15 residues long. Trimming cost V 6 bases and J 4 bases, with 18 bases left between them. Here the CDR3 reads CASRLGQGSSTEAFF. The CDR3 DNA sequence: TGTGCCAGCAGACTAGGGCAGGGGTCCTCCACTGAAGCTTTCTTT.

The chain links TRBV7-2 to TRBJ2-3; D call uncertain. Germline lookup yields CDR1 SGHTA and CDR2 FQGNSA. CDR3 length: 16 residues. Trimming removed 5 bases at V and 4 bases at J, with 19 bases between. The CDR3 here is CASSPGSRTVSDTQYF. The DNA for the CDR3 is TGTGCCAGCAGCCCCGGGTCTCGAACGGTCTCAGATACGCAGTATTTT.

The J gene is TRBJ1-2, the V gene TRBV19, with TRBD1 matching over 7 bases. Looked up from germline, CDR1 is LNHDA and CDR2 is SQIVND (reference sequence). The CDR3 loop spans 14 amino acids. After removal of 6 bases from V and 8 bases from J, the junction contained 12 bases not matched to a gene. CDR3 sequence reads: CASSPEQGIGGYTF. The DNA for the CDR3 is TGTGCCAGTAGCCCCGAACAGGGGATCGGAGGCTACACCTTC. Drawing the rest from reference TRBV19 and TRBJ1-2, the complete variable domain is DGGITQSPKYLFRKEGQNVTLSCEQNLNHDAMYWYRQDPGQGLRLIYYSQIVNDFQKGDIAEGYSVSREKKESFPLTVTSAQKNPTAFYLCASSPEQGIGGYTFGSGTRLTVV.

The V gene is TRBV28, the J gene TRBJ1-2, with D tentatively TRBD1 (5 bases). V lost 5 bases, J lost 6 bases, and 25 bases lay in between. The germline V gene encodes CDR1 MDHEN and CDR2 SYDVKM. The CDR3 spans 17 residues. In DNA, the CDR3 is TGTGCCAGCAGTCCATCTGGTTCCCCCGGGGCATGGGATGGCTACACCTTC. This gives the protein CASSPSGSPGAWDGYTF.

This clone was counted once. The chain carries TRBV5-4 and TRBJ2-5, with TRBD2 identical over 12 bases. Germline V gives CDR1 SGHNT, CDR2 YYREEE (reference sequence). The CDR3 has 14 amino acids. V was clipped by 4 bases and J by 2 bases; unmatched bases: 0. The DNA for the CDR3 is TGTGCCAGCAGCGGGACTAGCGGGCAAGAGACCCAGTACTTC. Its translation: CASSGTSGQETQYF.

The chain employs TRBV3-1 (or the pseudogene TRBV3-2) and TRBJ2-7, with D perhaps matching TRBD1 or TRBD2 (5 bases each). Germline assignment: CDR1 LGHDT and CDR2 YNNKEL (reference sequence). V was shortened by 4 bases and J by 2 bases, with 15 bases between the two germline ends. The CDR3 runs to 15 residues. The CDR3 DNA sequence: TGTGCCAGCAGCCCTCAACCGGGGCCACCCTACGAGCAGTACTTC. It translates to CASSPQPGPPYEQYF.

The J gene is TRBJ2-7, the V gene TRBV30, with a possible D match to TRBD1 (5 bases). Trimming left V 2 bases short and J 2 bases short, with 19 bases between. Germline CDR1 is GTSNPN and CDR2 is SVGIG (reference sequence). The CDR3 is made up of 16 amino acids. CDR3 DNA sequence: TGTGCCTGGAGTACACAGGCCCAAGGTGACCCCTACGAGCAGTACTTC. Translating it yields CAWSTQAQGDPYEQYF.

The chain uses TRBV6-5 and TRBJ2-7, with 7 bases identical to TRBD1. Germline loops: CDR1 MNHEY, CDR2 SVGAGI. The CDR3 is 13 amino acids. The CDR3 bases are TGTGTCACGGGACAGAGCTCTTATTACGAGCAGTACTTC. Translating it yields CVTGQSSYYEQYF.

This clone has just one count. This sequence joins TRBV5-4 and TRBJ2-3, with D hard to call. V dropped 3 bases and J dropped 1 base, with 15 bases sitting between them. In germline, CDR1 is SGHNT, CDR2 YYREEE (reference sequence). This CDR3 contains 16 residues. The CDR3 protein is CASSSRPDAGTDTQYF. In DNA, the CDR3 is TGTGCCAGCAGCTCGAGGCCCGATGCAGGCACAGATACGCAGTATTTT.

This chain uses TRBV7-2 with TRBJ2-3; no reliable D call. CDR3 length: 15 amino acids. Looked up from germline, CDR1 is SGHTA and CDR2 is FQGNSA. V was cut by 1 base and J by 3 bases, with 11 bases left in between. The CDR3 region is CASSLGQPGTDTQYF. The CDR3 DNA follows: TGTGCCAGCAGCTTAGGTCAACCCGGGACAGATACGCAGTATTTT.

The J gene is TRBJ1-6, the V gene TRBV7-6; 7 nucleotides line up with TRBD1. CDR1 is SGHVS, CDR2 FNYEAQ, per germline. This CDR3 spans 19 amino acids. The trim removed 0 bases at V and 0 bases at J, leaving 8 bases unmatched. Here the CDR3 reads CASSLAAAGGLSYNSPLHF. For the CDR3, the DNA is TGTGCCAGCAGCTTAGCCGCCGCAGGGGGGCTCTCCTATAATTCACCCCTCCACTTT.

J is TRBJ2-7 and V is TRBV3-1 (or the pseudogene TRBV3-2), with D unclear. The CDR3 runs 14 residues. Germline V CDR1 and CDR2: LGHDT, YNNKEL (reference sequence). V was cut by 1 base and J by 6 bases, with 13 bases left in between. Here the CDR3 reads CASSQGPTSGEQYF. The CDR3 nucleotides are TGTGCCAGCAGCCAAGGTCCCACTTCGGGCGAGCAGTACTTC.

The chain links TRBV3-1 (or the pseudogene TRBV3-2) to TRBJ1-6; no clear D gene. The CDR3 sequence is 14 residues long. The V end lost 0 bases, the J end lost 10 bases, and 10 bases lay between the germline ends. Germline assignment: CDR1 LGHDT and CDR2 YNNKEL (reference sequence). The CDR3 DNA reads as TGTGCCAGCAGCCAAGAGGGAGAAACCTCACCCCTCCACTTT. Amino acids: CASSQEGETSPLHF.

The V and J genes are TRBV18 and TRBJ1-1; possible D gene TRBD1, 5 bases. V shed 2 bases and J shed 1 base, with 11 bases lying between them. The CDR3 consists of 15 residues. Germline V CDR1 and CDR2: KGHSH, LQKENI. This chain's CDR3 is CASSPGGHPNTEAFF. CDR3 in DNA: TGTGCCAGCTCACCAGGAGGACACCCGAACACTGAAGCTTTCTTT. Together with reference TRBV18 and TRBJ1-1, the CDR3 gives the full variable domain: NAGVMQNPRHLVRRRGQEARLRCSPMKGHSHVYWYRQLPEEGLKFMVYLQKENIIDESGMPKERFSAEFPKEGPSILRIQQVVRGDSAAYFCASSPGGHPNTEAFFGQGTRLTVV.